This T cell receptor (beta chain) appears in the sequencing data of a study of control samples from healthy donors and cancer patients. The CDR3 has 14 residues. V was trimmed by 4 bases and J by 5 bases, leaving 11 bases between them. Germline V gene data show CDR1 as LGHNA and CDR2 as YSLEER. Sequencing was performed with immunoSEQ multiplex PCR; in TCRdb, only in-frame clones are kept and a portion is missing. Among tens of thousands of clones listed, approximately 90% were seen once. The sequenced sample was PBMCs. The chain couples TRBV4-3 to TRBJ2-2, with a tentative D call TRBD2 (7 bases). The receptor was derived from a man in his thirties or forties with colorectal cancer. The CDR3 DNA is TGCGCCAGCAGCCCGCGGGGGCGAACCGGGGAGCTGTTTTTT. Protein product: CASSPRGRTGELFF.